The next 18 T cell receptor beta chains were all read from a single sample in a study of blood T cell repertoires in COVID-19. The method was immunoSEQ multiplex PCR; TCRdb's version includes in-frame clones alone and lacks a portion of them. The data show under 400,000 clones, roughly 90% seen once. The specimen was PBMCs or T cells enriched from blood (not recorded which). The receptors stem from a woman in her 30s who had been exposed to COVID-19.

The V call is TRBV9, the J call TRBJ1-5; D perhaps matches TRBD1 (5 bases). Germline V gene lookup returns CDR1 SGDLS and CDR2 YYNGEE. This CDR3 is 13 amino acids long. V lost 7 bases, J lost 6 bases, and 14 bases lay in between. CDR3 sequence reads: CASGGVYGQPQHF. The CDR3 DNA reads as TGTGCCAGCGGAGGGGTGTACGGTCAGCCCCAGCATTTT.

This clone was recorded once. The chain carries TRBV7-2 and TRBJ1-6; tentatively, D is TRBD1 (5 bases). From germline, CDR1 is SGHTA and CDR2 FQGNSA. The V and J ends lost 5 bases and 2 bases respectively, with 13 bases between them. The CDR3 has 16 residues. In nucleotides, the CDR3 is TGTGCCAGCAGCCCTCGGGGGGAACCCTATAATTCACCCCTCCACTTT. It yields the protein CASSPRGEPYNSPLHF.

This chain joins TRBV15 and TRBJ2-1; 7 bases are a match to TRBD1. CDR1 LNHNV and CDR2 YYDKDF come from the germline V gene (reference sequence). The V gene end was trimmed by 1 base and the J gene end by 4 bases; junction bases not matched to a gene: 10. This CDR3 region has 17 residues. The CDR3: CATSRGRGGSAYNEQFF. The CDR3 DNA follows: TGTGCCACCAGCAGAGGCCGAGGGGGCTCGGCATACAATGAGCAGTTCTTC.

This clone has a handful of counts. V and J are TRBV12-3 or TRBV12-4 and TRBJ1-1, with 7 bases that match TRBD1. Trimming removed 0 bases from V and 10 bases from J; junction bases left unmatched: 2. The CDR3 totals 12 residues. CDR3 in DNA: TGTGCCAGCAGTTTAGCGACAGGGCGAGCTTTCTTT. It yields the protein CASSLATGRAFF.

The rearrangement joins TRBV19 to TRBJ2-1; 9 bases align to TRBD2. The CDR3 spans 15 residues. Germline lookup yields CDR1 LNHDA and CDR2 SQIVND (reference sequence). Unmatched junction bases numbered 4, after V lost 7 bases and J lost 0 bases. The CDR3 bases are TGTGCCAGTACCCCGACTAGCGGCTCCTACAATGAGCAGTTCTTC. Translating it yields CASTPTSGSYNEQFF.

V usage is TRBV3-1 (or the pseudogene TRBV3-2) and J usage is TRBJ2-7; 7 nucleotides line up with TRBD2. The CDR3 is 13 amino acids. Per the germline V gene, CDR1 is LGHDT and CDR2 is YNNKEL (reference sequence). V trimming: 6 bases; J trimming: 7 bases; junction bases outside the gene matches: 9. CDR3 coding DNA: TGTGCCAGCAGTAGGACATGGGAGGGAGAGCAGTACTTC. This encodes CASSRTWEGEQYF.

The rearrangement uses TRBV5-6 and TRBJ2-5; TRBD1 is a possible D gene (6 bases). Germline-derived CDR1 and CDR2 are SGHDT and YYEEEE. The V end was cut by 4 bases, the J end by 1 base, with 11 bases between. This CDR3 contains 14 residues. CDR3 protein: CASSDGQLQETQYF. CDR3 nucleotide sequence: TGTGCCAGCAGCGACGGACAGCTCCAAGAGACCCAGTACTTC.

V is TRBV29-1 and J is TRBJ1-4, with 7 bases identical to TRBD1. The V and J ends lost 4 bases and 4 bases, in that order; junction bases with no gene match: 3. Germline V CDR1 and CDR2: SQVTM, ANQGSEA. CDR3 length: 13 residues. The CDR3 loop reads CSVATGVNEKLFF. The CDR3 region has the DNA TGCAGCGTTGCCACAGGGGTTAATGAAAAACTGTTTTTT.

On this clone itself: An end of the junction differs from the germline gene, which may be a read error. The chain carries TRBV7-7 and TRBJ2-1; 9 nucleotides line up with TRBD1. This CDR3 is built from 15 residues. Germline V lookup: CDR1 SSHAT, CDR2 FNYEAQ (reference sequence). CDR3 sequence reads: CASSLATGGFNEQFF. The CDR3 nucleotides are TGTGCTAGCAGCTTAGCGACAGGGGGTTTCAATGAGCAGTTCTTC.

This chain connects TRBV12-3 or TRBV12-4 to TRBJ2-7; 8 bases are shared with TRBD1. The V and J ends lost 6 bases and 7 bases, in that order; junction bases with no gene match: 8. The CDR3 sequence is 13 residues long. CDR3 DNA: TGTGCCAGCAGCCCCCCAGGGGGCAATGAGCAGTACTTC. This gives the protein CASSPPGGNEQYF.

V is TRBV2 and J is TRBJ2-7; D uncertain. This CDR3 has 13 residues. V lost 7 bases and J lost 2, with 12 bases in between. CDR1 and CDR2 from the germline V gene are SNHLY and FYNNEI. CDR3: CASKESKPYEQYF. The CDR3, as DNA: TGTGCCAGCAAGGAGAGCAAACCCTACGAGCAGTACTTC.

V usage is TRBV27 and J usage is TRBJ2-7, with no clear D. This CDR3 is built from 13 residues. Germline V gene sequence: CDR1 MNHEY, CDR2 SMNVEV (reference sequence). Trimming took off 3 bases at V and 5 bases at J, with 11 bases between the two ends. The CDR3 loop is CASSFNSPNEQYF. In DNA, the CDR3 is TGTGCCAGCAGTTTTAACAGCCCCAACGAGCAGTACTTC.

This clone has just one count. The rearrangement uses TRBV12-3 or TRBV12-4 and TRBJ2-1, with D possibly being TRBD2 (6 bases). Between the trimmed V and J ends, which lost 10 bases and 7 bases, there was a span of 11 bases. The CDR3 covers 11 residues. CDR3 loop: CAMGAGNEQFF. CDR3 sequence (DNA): TGTGCCATGGGCGCGGGGAATGAGCAGTTCTTC.

Note on this clone: An end of the junction does not agree with germline; a read error may underlie this. The chain employs TRBV7-7 and TRBJ2-7; 7 positions match TRBD2. The CDR3 spans 16 residues. CDR1 is SSHAT and CDR2 is FNYEAQ in the germline V gene (reference sequence). CDR3 sequence: CASSLGPLGGSYEQYF. The DNA of the CDR3 is TGTGCTAGCAGCTTAGGGCCTCTAGGCGGGAGCTACGAGCAGTACTTC.

The sample holds a few counts of this clone. J is TRBJ2-7 and V is TRBV7-2, with 10 bases identical to TRBD2. CDR1 and CDR2 from the germline V gene are SGHTA and FQGNSA. The CDR3 is made up of 15 amino acids. The V segment lost 5 bases and the J segment 4 bases; nucleotides outside the gene matches: 8. CDR3: CASSKDYSGRYEQYF. The CDR3 DNA reads TGTGCCAGCAGCAAGGATTATAGCGGGAGGTACGAGCAGTACTTC.

This clone came up a few times. The chain joins TRBV7-6 to TRBJ2-7; D not certain. V was shortened by 4 bases and J by 3 bases, with 10 bases between the two germline ends. Germline V gene sequence: CDR1 SGHVS, CDR2 FNYEAQ. The CDR3 spans 13 residues. DNA of the CDR3: TGTGCCAGCAGCTCGCAGGATCACTACGAGCAGTACTTC. Translating gives CASSSQDHYEQYF.

This clone showed up just once. This rearrangement joins TRBV19 to TRBJ1-1; maybe TRBD1 (6 bases). The germline V and J ends were trimmed by 2 bases and 1 base, with 8 bases remaining between them. The CDR3 has 14 residues. Looked up from germline, CDR1 is LNHDA and CDR2 is SQIVND (reference sequence). The CDR3 region is CASSIPDRNTEAFF. The CDR3 DNA reads TGTGCCAGTAGTATACCGGACAGGAACACTGAAGCTTTCTTT.

This chain uses TRBV15 with TRBJ1-4, with D perhaps TRBD1 (6 bases). The CDR3 totals 15 residues. Trimming pared 5 bases from V and 5 bases from J, leaving 15 bases between. Per the germline V gene, CDR1 is LNHNV and CDR2 is YYDKDF (reference sequence). CDR3 residues: CATSSLGANNEKLFF. The DNA of the CDR3 is TGTGCCACCAGCTCCCTGGGGGCGAACAATGAAAAACTGTTTTTT. Drawing the rest from reference TRBV15 and TRBJ1-4, the complete variable domain is DAMVIQNPRYQVTQFGKPVTLSCSQTLNHNVMYWYQQKSSQAPKLLFHYYDKDFNNEADTPDNFQSRRPNTSFCFLDIRSPGLGDTAMYLCATSSLGANNEKLFFGSGTQLSVL.